This T cell receptor beta chain originates from a study of cytomegalovirus exposure and HLA in healthy donors. Findings of the study overall: Rarity characterized most TCR sequences, yet some public TCRs appeared in many donors. HLA-A and HLA-B allele assignments for most subjects were reportedly predicted accurately using TCR beta sequences.

13 Jbeta primers and 60 Vbeta primers were used for the PCR. Here immunoSEQ multiplex PCR was the method, and the copy in TCRdb shows in-frame clones only, minus some. The data hold about 150,000 clones, with over 60% observed a single time. As for this clone: Its antigen remains unidentified.

V lost 6 bases and J lost 6, with 12 bases in between. The CDR3 covers 13 residues. Germline V gene sequence: CDR1 LNHNV, CDR2 YYDKDF (reference sequence). The chain joins TRBV15 to TRBJ2-1; a possible D gene is TRBD2 (6 bases). This clonotype was sampled from a young woman in good health and CMV-seronegative. Input material: PBMCs. CDR3 sequence (DNA): TGTGCCACCAGAGGCGGACTACTCAATGAGCAGTTCTTC. It specifies CATRGGLLNEQFF. Full variable domain (missing parts from reference TRBV15 and TRBJ2-1): DAMVIQNPRYQVTQFGKPVTLSCSQTLNHNVMYWYQQKSSQAPKLLFHYYDKDFNNEADTPDNFQSRRPNTSFCFLDIRSPGLGDTAMYLCATRGGLLNEQFFGPGTRLTVL.